Listed below are T cell receptor beta chains from one sample, sequenced in a study of CD8 T cells in ankylosing spondylitis. TCRdb reprocessed the 5' RACE reads via MiXCR and lists one record per CDR3 protein. The sample carries around 130,000 distinct CDR3 sequences, roughly 18% recorded once. The sequenced sample was blood, either unsorted or a sorted T cell fraction (not recorded which). Every receptor here comes from a male donor with ankylosing spondylitis. CDR3s include the opening cysteine and the closing phenylalanine or tryptophan. The order of the fields is clone size, V gene, J gene, D gene, CDR3 DNA, CDR3 protein. A D gene is named only where the DNA matches it firmly. Clone size is stated in some rows and not others, as once, few, many or a class when expanded.

>.|TRBV11-2|TRBJ1-6|TRBD1
TGTGCCAGCAGCTTCGGGACAGGGGGCCCCACCCTCCACTTT
CASSFGTGGPTLHF
>.|TRBV6-4|TRBJ2-1|TRBD1
TGTGCCAGCAGTGAAGTAGCAGGGGGAAGTGCGTACAATGAGCAGTTCTTC
CASSEVAGGSAYNEQFF
>once|TRBV7-6|TRBJ2-5|.
TGTGCCAGCAGCCCCGACTCGGGGGAGACCCAGTACTTC
CASSPDSGETQYF
>many|TRBV4-3|TRBJ1-6|.
TGCGCCAGCAGCCAAGGCAGAATATATAATTCACCCCTCCACTTT
CASSQGRIYNSPLHF
>.|TRBV4-1|TRBJ1-1|.
TGCGCCAGCAGCCAAGTGAGGAACACTGAAGCTTTCTTT
CASSQVRNTEAFF
>medium-sized|TRBV18|TRBJ2-1|.
TGTGCCAGCTCCGGTTCCGGGGGAAGGCCCCCTCGGGGCAATGAGCAGTTCTTC
CASSGSGGRPPRGNEQFF
>few|TRBV27|TRBJ2-7|TRBD2
TGTGCCAGCAGACTAGCGGGAGAGTACGAGCAGTACTTC
CASRLAGEYEQYF
>few|TRBV7-7|TRBJ2-2|TRBD2
TGTGCTAGCAGCCCCCAGGGGTTGGTAGCGGGAGGTAACACCGGGGAGCTGTTTTTT
CASSPQGLVAGGNTGELFF
>.|TRBV2|TRBJ2-5|.
TGTGCCAGCAAGAGAGGTAGCGGAGAGACCCAGTACTTC
CASKRGSGETQYF
>.|TRBV24-1|TRBJ2-5|.
TGTGCCACCAGCTCGGACATTGGGGAGACCCAGTACTTC
CATSSDIGETQYF